The 23 T cell receptor beta chains presented below share a single source sample, sequenced in a study of beta chain features in type 1 diabetes. Overall study findings and caveats: Among patients with Type 1 diabetes, TCRB CDR3s were moderately but significantly shorter in every one of the four CD4+ subsets.

The antigens of these receptors remain unknown. The whole isolated RNA underwent reverse transcription, so sequencing captured expressed TCRB transcripts. Method: immunoSEQ multiplex PCR; TCRdb's copy keeps in-frame clones and lacks some. The table shows roughly 300,000 clones, with 13% to 15% occurring only once. Sequences were obtained from naive CD4+ T cells from blood. The receptors here all came from a man aged 25-45 years with type 1 diabetes.

This clone was seen only a few times. The sample has other DNA sequences that encode this CDR3 too. The chain recombines TRBV5-1 with TRBJ1-5, with TRBD1 matching 9 bases. V trimming: 4 bases; J trimming: 4 bases; junction bases outside the gene matches: 3. Germline V CDR1 and CDR2: SGHRS, YFSETQ. This CDR3 region has 14 residues. Here the CDR3 DNA reads TGCGCCAGCAGCGCCGGGACAGGGAATCAGCCCCAGCATTTT. Its translation is CASSAGTGNQPQHF. The whole variable domain, remainder taken from reference TRBV5-1 and TRBJ1-5, is KAGVTQTPRYLIKTRGQQVTLSCSPISGHRSVSWYQQTPGQGLQFLFEYFSETQRNKGNFPGRFSGRQFSNSRSEMNVSTLELGDSALYLCASSAGTGNQPQHFGDGTRLSIL.

This clone was detected only a few times. This sequence joins TRBV2 and TRBJ2-7; 9 bases align to TRBD2. Germline lookup yields CDR1 SNHLY and CDR2 FYNNEI. This CDR3 contains 15 residues. V dropped 2 bases and J dropped 5; count of bases not matched to a gene: 7. CDR3 sequence reads: CASSEQLAGAHEQYF. The CDR3 DNA is TGTGCCAGCAGTGAACAATTAGCGGGAGCCCACGAGCAGTACTTC.

The rearrangement links TRBV7-3 to TRBJ2-7, with D uncertain. Looked up from germline, CDR1 is SGHTA and CDR2 is FQGTGA. This CDR3 is 14 amino acids long. V was cut by 2 bases and J by 5 bases, with 13 bases left in between. The CDR3 loop is CASSLLPGGDEQYF. The CDR3 DNA follows: TGTGCCAGCAGCTTACTCCCAGGTGGCGACGAGCAGTACTTC.

This chain uses TRBV29-1 with TRBJ2-7; D unclear. CDR1 and CDR2 from the germline V gene are SQVTM and ANQGSEA. Trimming shortened V by 4 bases and J by 0 bases, and 7 bases separated the two germline ends. CDR3 length equals 12 residues. CDR3 residues: CSVGDSSYEQYF. The DNA for the CDR3 is TGCAGCGTTGGAGACTCCTCCTACGAGCAGTACTTC.

V gene TRBV4-2 combines with J gene TRBJ1-1; 7 nucleotides agree with TRBD1. The CDR3 is made up of 15 amino acids. Trimming cost V 4 bases and J 1 base; bases outside gene matches: 6. Germline V gives CDR1 LGHNA, CDR2 YNFKEQ. CDR3 sequence: CASSRTYRGNTEAFF. The CDR3 DNA is TGTGCCAGCAGCCGAACCTACAGGGGGAACACTGAAGCTTTCTTT.

There are a few counts of this clone. For the CDR3, the DNA is TGCAGCGTTCCCAGGACAGGGATTAATGTGGCTGAAGCTTTCTTT. Amino acid sequence: CSVPRTGINVAEAFF. This chain connects TRBV29-1 to TRBJ1-1; 8 bases agree with TRBD1. The ends lost 5 bases at V and 6 bases at J; junction bases unmatched: 14. The germline CDR1 and CDR2 sequences are SQVTM and ANQGSEA. The CDR3 sequence is 15 residues long.

The chain links TRBV2 to TRBJ1-5; D gene ambiguous. The CDR3 spans 13 residues. V lost 5 bases and J lost 11, with 16 bases in between. Germline V gives CDR1 SNHLY, CDR2 FYNNEI. The CDR3 loop reads CASSKALERSQHF. The CDR3 nucleotides are TGTGCCAGCAGTAAGGCCTTGGAGAGGTCCCAGCATTTT.

The V and J genes are TRBV19 and TRBJ1-2; 10 nucleotides agree with TRBD1. Trimming removed 5 bases from V and 0 bases from J; junction bases left unmatched: 9. This CDR3 spans 17 amino acids. Germline-derived CDR1 and CDR2 are LNHDA and SQIVND (reference sequence). The DNA for the CDR3 is TGTGCCAGTAGTCCCTCTCGAGGACAGGGGGCTAACTATGGCTACACCTTC. This gives the protein CASSPSRGQGANYGYTF.

This clone was observed a few times. This sequence joins TRBV29-1 and TRBJ2-3; the D is unclear. CDR3 length: 13 amino acids. Germline CDR1 and CDR2: SQVTM and ANQGSEA. V lost 3 bases to trimming and J lost 1 base, with 8 bases between them. Here the CDR3 reads CSVDGSGTDTQYF. CDR3 sequence (DNA): TGCAGCGTTGACGGGTCTGGCACAGATACGCAGTATTTT.

This clone occurred a few times. This chain links TRBV29-1 with TRBJ2-1; the match to TRBD2 covers 9 bases. This CDR3 is 15 amino acids long. Germline trimming cut 3 bases from V and 4 bases from J; bases unmatched to any gene: 7. Germline V lookup: CDR1 SQVTM, CDR2 ANQGSEA. CDR3 in amino acids: CSVDAYSGSYNEQFF. In nucleotides, the CDR3 is TGCAGCGTTGACGCGTATAGCGGGAGTTACAATGAGCAGTTCTTC.

V gene TRBV6-6 combines with J gene TRBJ1-3, with TRBD1 matching over 7 bases. CDR3 length: 14 amino acids. With 5 bases clipped from V and 4 bases from J, the junction kept 5 bases outside the gene matches. Germline assignment: CDR1 MNHNY and CDR2 SVGAGI (reference sequence). The CDR3 reads CASSLTGLGNTIYF. In nucleotides, the CDR3 is TGTGCCAGCAGTCTGACAGGGCTAGGAAACACCATATATTTT.

This chain links TRBV11-2 with TRBJ2-4; 10 bases are shared with TRBD2. CDR3 length: 15 residues. J gave up 8 bases and V 4 bases, and 8 bases lay outside the gene matches. Per the germline V gene, CDR1 is SGHAT and CDR2 is FQNNGV. The CDR3 sequence: CASSSRLAGTHIQYF. CDR3 DNA sequence: TGTGCCAGCAGCTCCCGACTAGCGGGTACACACATTCAGTACTTC.

A few counts support this clone. This chain uses TRBV7-6 with TRBJ2-3; a possible D gene is TRBD2 (6 bases). Germline-derived CDR1 and CDR2 are SGHVS and FNYEAQ. Trimming left V 0 bases short and J 9 bases short, with 16 bases between. The CDR3 runs 15 residues. The chain's CDR3 is CASSLATLRSGTQYF. The CDR3, as DNA: TGTGCCAGCAGCTTAGCGACCCTTCGGAGCGGGACGCAGTATTTT.

This clone was seen a handful of times. The chain links TRBV19 to TRBJ2-3; 8 nucleotides align to TRBD2. Germline values: CDR1 LNHDA, CDR2 SQIVND (reference sequence). The V segment lost 2 bases and the J segment 5 bases; nucleotides outside the gene matches: 3. The CDR3 extends over 14 amino acids. The CDR3 bases are TGTGCCAGTAGTATATCGAGCGGGAGAGATACGCAGTATTTT. Protein sequence: CASSISSGRDTQYF.

The chain uses TRBV5-1 and TRBJ1-2; 7 positions agree with TRBD1. V lost 4 bases to trimming and J lost 0 bases; unmatched junction nucleotides: 9. Germline V gives CDR1 SGHRS, CDR2 YFSETQ. The CDR3 contains 16 residues. CDR3 in DNA: TGCGCCAGCAGCCGAGAGGGGACAGAAGCTAACTATGGCTACACCTTC. This sequence encodes CASSREGTEANYGYTF.

This clone was picked up a small number of times. The CDR3 protein is CACGRDSFNYGYTF. The CDR3 nucleotides read TGTGCCTGCGGACGGGATTCCTTTAACTATGGCTACACCTTC. The chain uses TRBV30 and TRBJ1-2; D is unclear. The CDR3 runs 14 residues. V was cut by 6 bases and J by 1 base, with 15 bases left in between. Germline V gene lookup returns CDR1 GTSNPN and CDR2 SVGIG (reference sequence). The variable domain in full, completed from reference TRBV30 and TRBJ1-2, reads SQTIHQWPATLVQPVGSPLSLECTVEGTSNPNLYWYRQAAGRGLQLLFYSVGIGQISSEVPQNLSASRPQDRQFILSSKKLLLSDSGFYLCACGRDSFNYGYTFGSGTRLTVV.

The CDR3 coding sequence is TGCGCCAGCAGCTTGACCCCATACGGGAACGTCTACGAGCAGTACTTC. This encodes CASSLTPYGNVYEQYF. V and J are TRBV5-1 and TRBJ2-7, with D perhaps matching TRBD2 (5 bases). Germline lookup yields CDR1 SGHRS and CDR2 YFSETQ. The CDR3 consists of 16 residues. The V and J ends lost 1 base and 3 bases respectively, with 17 bases between them.

V usage is TRBV28 and J usage is TRBJ2-7, with 9 bases identical to TRBD1. V lost 6 bases, J lost 5 bases, and 11 bases stayed unmatched. The CDR3 is 15 amino acids. Germline V gene lookup returns CDR1 MDHEN and CDR2 SYDVKM. CDR3 sequence reads: CASSESGTGINEQYF. CDR3 in DNA: TGTGCCAGCAGCGAGTCCGGGACAGGGATCAACGAGCAGTACTTC.

The rearrangement joins TRBV28 to TRBJ2-5; TRBD1 agrees at 9 bases. V shed 5 bases, J shed 2 bases, and the junction held 6 bases outside the gene matches. CDR1 and CDR2 from the germline V gene are MDHEN and SYDVKM. CDR3 length: 15 amino acids. CDR3 protein: CASSTRQGGQETQYF. CDR3 bases: TGTGCCAGCAGTACCCGACAGGGGGGACAAGAGACCCAGTACTTC.

This clone turned up a few times. The CDR3 sequence is CASSFLYEQFF. The DNA of the CDR3 is TGTGCCAGCAGTTTCCTTTATGAGCAGTTCTTC. The chain carries TRBV6-6 and TRBJ2-1; D gene ambiguous. The CDR3 is made up of 11 amino acids. The germline CDR1 and CDR2 sequences are MNHNY and SVGAGI (reference sequence). Trimming left V 4 bases short and J 8 bases short, with 6 bases between.

In its sample, this clone was seen a few times. The genes are TRBV2 and TRBJ1-5, with D unresolved. Deletions cut 7 bases from V and 6 bases from J, with 13 bases between. This CDR3 has 13 residues. The germline V gene has CDR1 SNHLY and CDR2 FYNNEI. DNA for the CDR3: TGTGCCAGCAAGGTGGAGGGCTCTCAGCCCCAGCATTTT. This gives the protein CASKVEGSQPQHF.

The chain is built from TRBV28 and TRBJ1-5; 7 nucleotides align to TRBD1. This CDR3 has 14 residues. The ends lost 8 bases at V and 5 bases at J; junction bases unmatched: 9. From germline, CDR1 is MDHEN and CDR2 SYDVKM. CDR3 amino acids: CASLWGQLDQPQHF. For the CDR3, the DNA is TGTGCCAGCTTGTGGGGACAGTTAGATCAGCCCCAGCATTTT.

V and J are TRBV30 and TRBJ2-1; D remains unclear. With 5 bases removed from V and 3 bases from J, the gap between germline ends came to 20 bases. CDR3 length equals 16 residues. Germline assignment: CDR1 GTSNPN and CDR2 SVGIG (reference sequence). This chain's CDR3 is CAWAMVKWAGYNEQFF. The CDR3, as DNA: TGTGCCTGGGCAATGGTGAAATGGGCAGGCTACAATGAGCAGTTCTTC.